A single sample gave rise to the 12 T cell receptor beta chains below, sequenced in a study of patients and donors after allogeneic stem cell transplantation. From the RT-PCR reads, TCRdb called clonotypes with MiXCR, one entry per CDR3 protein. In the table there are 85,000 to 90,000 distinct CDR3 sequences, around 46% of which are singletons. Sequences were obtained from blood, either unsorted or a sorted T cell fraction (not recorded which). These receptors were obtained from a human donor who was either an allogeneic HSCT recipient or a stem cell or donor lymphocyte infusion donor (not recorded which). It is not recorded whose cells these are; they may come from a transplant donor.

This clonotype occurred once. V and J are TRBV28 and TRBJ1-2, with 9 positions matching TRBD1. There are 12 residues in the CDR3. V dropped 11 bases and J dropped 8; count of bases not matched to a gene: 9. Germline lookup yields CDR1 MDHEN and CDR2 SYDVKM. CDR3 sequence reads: CAAQWGTGGYTF. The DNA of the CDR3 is TGTGCCGCGCAATGGGGGACAGGGGGCTACACCTTC.

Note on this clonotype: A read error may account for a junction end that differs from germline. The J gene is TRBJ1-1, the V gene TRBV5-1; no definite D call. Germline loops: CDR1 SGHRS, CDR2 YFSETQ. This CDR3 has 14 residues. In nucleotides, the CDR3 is TGCACCAGCAGGTCGGCCGCAGGCCTCCCTGAAGCTTTCTTT. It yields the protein CTSRSAAGLPEAFF.

CDR3 protein: CASRPRGEETEAFF. CDR3 in DNA: TGTGCCAGCCGACCAAGGGGGGAAGAAACTGAAGCTTTCTTT. V usage is TRBV21-1 and J usage is TRBJ1-1; TRBD1 is taken as the D call from the table, unchecked against the DNA. TRBV21-1 is a pseudogene locus. The CDR3 is 14 amino acids.

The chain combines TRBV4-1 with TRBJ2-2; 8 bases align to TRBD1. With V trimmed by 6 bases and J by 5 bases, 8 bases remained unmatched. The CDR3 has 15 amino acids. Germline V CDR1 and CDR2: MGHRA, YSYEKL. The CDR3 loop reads CASSPRTGKTGELFF. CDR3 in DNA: TGCGCCAGCAGTCCTCGGACAGGGAAGACCGGGGAGCTGTTTTTT.

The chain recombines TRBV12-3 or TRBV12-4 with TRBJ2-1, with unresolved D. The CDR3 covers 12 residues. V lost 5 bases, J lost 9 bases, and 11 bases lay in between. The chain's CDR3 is CASSPSGVEQFF. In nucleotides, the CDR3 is TGTGCCAGCAGTCCTAGTGGTGTTGAGCAGTTCTTC.

Written as DNA, the CDR3 is TGTGCCAGCAGCGTAGTGGGGGACCCCTGGACCTACGAGCAGTACTTC. It codes for CASSVVGDPWTYEQYF. The chain carries TRBV9 and TRBJ2-7; D could derive from TRBD1 or TRBD2 (5 bases each). Trimming shortened V by 0 bases and J by 2 bases, and 15 bases separated the two germline ends. CDR1 and CDR2 from the germline V gene are SGDLS and YYNGEE. There are 16 residues in the CDR3.

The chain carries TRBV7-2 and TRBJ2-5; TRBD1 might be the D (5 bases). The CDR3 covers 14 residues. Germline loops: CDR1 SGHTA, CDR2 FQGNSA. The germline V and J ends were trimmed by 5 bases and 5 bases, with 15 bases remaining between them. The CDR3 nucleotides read TGTGCCAGCAGCCTCGACAGAAGTTTGGAGACCCAGTACTTC. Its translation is CASSLDRSLETQYF.

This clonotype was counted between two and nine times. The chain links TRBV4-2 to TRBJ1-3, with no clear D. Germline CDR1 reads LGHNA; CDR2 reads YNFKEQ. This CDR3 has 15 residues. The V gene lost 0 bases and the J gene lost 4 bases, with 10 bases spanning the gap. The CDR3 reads CASSQDKTLGNTIYF. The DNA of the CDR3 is TGTGCCAGCAGCCAAGATAAGACTCTGGGAAACACCATATATTTT.

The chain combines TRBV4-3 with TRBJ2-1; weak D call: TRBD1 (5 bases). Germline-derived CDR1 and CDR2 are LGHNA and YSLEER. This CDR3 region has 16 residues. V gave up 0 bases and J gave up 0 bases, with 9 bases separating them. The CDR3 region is CASSQDKTASYNEQFF. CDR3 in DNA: TGCGCCAGCAGCCAAGATAAGACAGCCTCCTACAATGAGCAGTTCTTC.

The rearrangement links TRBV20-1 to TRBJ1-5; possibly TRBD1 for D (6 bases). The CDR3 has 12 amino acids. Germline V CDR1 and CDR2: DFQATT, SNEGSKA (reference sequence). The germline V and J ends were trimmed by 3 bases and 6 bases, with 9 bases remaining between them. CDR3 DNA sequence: TGCAGTGCTAGCGGGGGGCCTCAGCCCCAGCATTTT. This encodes CSASGGPQPQHF.

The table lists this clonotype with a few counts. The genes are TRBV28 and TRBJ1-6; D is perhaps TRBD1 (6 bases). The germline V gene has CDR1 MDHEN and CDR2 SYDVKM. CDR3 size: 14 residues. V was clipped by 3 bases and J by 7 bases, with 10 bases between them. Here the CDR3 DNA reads TGTGCCAGCAGTTTTCGGACAGCGAATTCACCCCTCCACTTT. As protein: CASSFRTANSPLHF.

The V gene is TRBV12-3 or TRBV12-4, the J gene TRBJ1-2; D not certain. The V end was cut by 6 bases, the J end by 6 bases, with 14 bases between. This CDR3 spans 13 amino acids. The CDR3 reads CASRHTGFDGYTF. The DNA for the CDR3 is TGTGCCAGCAGGCATACCGGGTTCGATGGCTACACCTTC.